Included here is one TCR beta chain sequence, with context. Its specificity is not known. The entry originates in a study of long-term antiretroviral therapy in people with HIV. General study points: Information on adherence, resistance and therapy changes was unavailable. Regardless of time point, clones expanded before ART dominated the repertoire.

V was shortened by 1 base and J by 0 bases, with 4 bases between the two germline ends. Germline values: CDR1 KGHSH, CDR2 LQKENI. The CDR3 runs 15 residues. At the survey level, the v3.0 immunoSEQ assay was run. Generated by immunoSEQ multiplex PCR, the TCRdb table keeps only in-frame clones and is missing some. The data show tens of thousands of clones, under 90% seen once. This sequence was found in a man between 40 and 49 years old with HIV. This material consisted of unsorted PBMCs, taken 0.1 years before starting antiretroviral therapy. This chain connects TRBV18 to TRBJ1-6; no clear D gene. The CDR3 protein is CASSPQGSYNSPLHF. CDR3 coding DNA: TGTGCCAGCTCACCACAGGGCTCCTATAATTCACCCCTCCACTTT.